Listed below are T cell receptor beta chains from one sample, sequenced in a study of T cells in Graves' hyperthyroidism and ophthalmopathy. TCRdb used MiXCR to reprocess the multiplex PCR reads, holding one entry per CDR3 protein. The sample holds 530,000 or so distinct CDR3 sequences, roughly 50% seen once. Sequencing was done on a sample of peripheral blood or thyroid tissue (not recorded which). The receptors here all came from a woman younger than 30 with Graves' hyperthyroidism. Both conserved end residues are part of each CDR3. Each record gives: D gene, clone size, J gene, CDR3 length, V gene, CDR3 protein, CDR3 DNA. The D gene is left open where the match is weak. A row's size may be missing; if present it is once, few, many or a size class.

. | . | TRBJ2-5 | 15 | TRBV18 | CASSPLGNQEETQYF | TGTGCCAGCTCACCCCTGGGCAACCAGGAGGAGACCCAGTACTTC
. | . | TRBJ2-5 | 12 | TRBV29-1 | CSVVQGLETQYF | TGCAGCGTCGTACAGGGATTGGAGACCCAGTACTTC
. | many | TRBJ1-6 | 14 | TRBV5-1 | CASSVGTNNSPLHF | TGCGCCAGCAGCGTGGGGACTAATAATTCACCCCTCCACTTT
. | few | TRBJ2-7 | 12 | TRBV15 | CATSRVDQEQYF | TGTGCCACCAGCAGAGTAGACCAGGAGCAGTACTTC
TRBD1 | many | TRBJ1-3 | 14 | TRBV11-2 | CASRRQGFGNTIYF | TGTGCCAGCAGAAGACAGGGGTTTGGAAACACCATATATTTT
. | . | TRBJ1-2 | 14 | TRBV10-3 | CAARGIGQDYGYTF | TGTGCCGCCAGGGGTATCGGGCAGGACTATGGCTACACCTTC
. | few | TRBJ2-5 | 10 | TRBV2 | CASMIGTQYF | TGTGCCAGCATGATAGGGACCCAGTACTTC
. | few | TRBJ2-1 | 11 | TRBV12-3/TRBV12-4 | CASSPDSEQFF | TGTGCCAGCAGTCCAGACAGTGAGCAGTTCTTC
TRBD1 | many | TRBJ2-6 | 15 | TRBV20-1 | CGSGQGPSGANVLTF | TGCGGATCGGGACAGGGACCCTCTGGGGCCAACGTCCTGACTTTC
TRBD2 | . | TRBJ2-7 | 17 | TRBV10-3 | CASHGLAGGRGLYEQYF | TGTGCCAGTCATGGACTAGCGGGAGGAAGGGGCCTTTACGAGCAGTACTTC
TRBD2 | few | TRBJ2-2 | 16 | TRBV5-4 | CASSPGLAGFNGELFF | TGTGCCAGCAGCCCGGGACTAGCGGGATTTAACGGGGAGCTGTTTTTT